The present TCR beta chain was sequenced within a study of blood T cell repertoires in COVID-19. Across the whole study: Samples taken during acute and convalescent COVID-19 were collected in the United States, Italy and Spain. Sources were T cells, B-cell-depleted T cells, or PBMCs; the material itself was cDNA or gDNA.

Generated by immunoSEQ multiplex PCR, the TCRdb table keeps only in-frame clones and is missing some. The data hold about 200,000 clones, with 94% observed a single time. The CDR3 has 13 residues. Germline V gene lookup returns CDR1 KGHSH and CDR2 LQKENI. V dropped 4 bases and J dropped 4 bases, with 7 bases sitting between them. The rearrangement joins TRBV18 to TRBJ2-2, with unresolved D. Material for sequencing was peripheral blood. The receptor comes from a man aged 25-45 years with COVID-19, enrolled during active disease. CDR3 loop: CASSRVTTGELFF. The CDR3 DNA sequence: TGTGCCAGCTCACGAGTTACCACCGGGGAGCTGTTTTTT.